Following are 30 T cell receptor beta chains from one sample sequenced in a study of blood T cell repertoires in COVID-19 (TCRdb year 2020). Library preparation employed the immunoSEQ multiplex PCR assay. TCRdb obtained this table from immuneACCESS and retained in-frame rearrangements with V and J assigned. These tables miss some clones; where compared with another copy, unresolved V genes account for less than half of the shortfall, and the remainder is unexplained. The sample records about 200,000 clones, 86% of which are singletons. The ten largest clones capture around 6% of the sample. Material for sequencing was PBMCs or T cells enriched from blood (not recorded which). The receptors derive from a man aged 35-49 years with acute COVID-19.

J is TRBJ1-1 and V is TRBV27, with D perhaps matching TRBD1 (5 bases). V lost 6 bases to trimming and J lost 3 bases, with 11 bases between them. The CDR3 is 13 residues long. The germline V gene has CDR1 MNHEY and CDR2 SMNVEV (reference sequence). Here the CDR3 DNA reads TGTGCCAGCAGCAGGGATGTAGACACTGAAGCTTTCTTT. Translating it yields CASSRDVDTEAFF.

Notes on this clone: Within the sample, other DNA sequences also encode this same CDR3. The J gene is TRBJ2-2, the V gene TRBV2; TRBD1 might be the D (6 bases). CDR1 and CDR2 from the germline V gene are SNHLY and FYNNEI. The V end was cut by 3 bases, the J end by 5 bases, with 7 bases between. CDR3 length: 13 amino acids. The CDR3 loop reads CASSDQGTGELFF. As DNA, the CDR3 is TGTGCCAGCAGTGATCAGGGGACCGGGGAGCTGTTTTTT.

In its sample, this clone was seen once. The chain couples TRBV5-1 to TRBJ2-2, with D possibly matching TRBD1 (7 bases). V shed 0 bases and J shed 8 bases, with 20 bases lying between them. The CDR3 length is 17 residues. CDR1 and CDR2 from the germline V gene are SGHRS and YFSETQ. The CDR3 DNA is TGCGCCAGCAGCTTGGGGTACAGGGGACTGGAGTCGGGGGAGCTGTTTTTT. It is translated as CASSLGYRGLESGELFF.

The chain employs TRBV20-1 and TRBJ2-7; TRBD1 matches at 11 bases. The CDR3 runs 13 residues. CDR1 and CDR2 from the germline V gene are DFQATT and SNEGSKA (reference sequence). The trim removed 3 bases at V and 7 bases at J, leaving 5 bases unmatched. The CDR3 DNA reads TGCAGTGCTAGTATGGACAGGGGGCTTGAGCAGTACTTC. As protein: CSASMDRGLEQYF.

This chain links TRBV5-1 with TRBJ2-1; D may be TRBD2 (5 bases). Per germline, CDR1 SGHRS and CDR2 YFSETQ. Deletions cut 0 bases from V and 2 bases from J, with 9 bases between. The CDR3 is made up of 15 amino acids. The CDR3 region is CASSLAEAAYNEQFF. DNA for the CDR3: TGCGCCAGCAGCTTGGCGGAGGCCGCCTACAATGAGCAGTTCTTC. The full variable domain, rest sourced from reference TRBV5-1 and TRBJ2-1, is KAGVTQTPRYLIKTRGQQVTLSCSPISGHRSVSWYQQTPGQGLQFLFEYFSETQRNKGNFPGRFSGRQFSNSRSEMNVSTLELGDSALYLCASSLAEAAYNEQFFGPGTRLTVL.

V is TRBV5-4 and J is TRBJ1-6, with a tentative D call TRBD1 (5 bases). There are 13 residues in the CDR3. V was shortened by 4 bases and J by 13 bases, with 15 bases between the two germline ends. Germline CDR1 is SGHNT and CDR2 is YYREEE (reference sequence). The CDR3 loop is CASSSPTDRPLHF. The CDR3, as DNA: TGTGCCAGCAGCAGCCCGACAGACCGTCCCCTCCACTTT.

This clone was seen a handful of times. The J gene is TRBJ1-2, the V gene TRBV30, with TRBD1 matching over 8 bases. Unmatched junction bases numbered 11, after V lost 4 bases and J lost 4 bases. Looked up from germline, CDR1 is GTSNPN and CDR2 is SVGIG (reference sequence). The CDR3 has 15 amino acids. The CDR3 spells CAWKGSGTGIYGYTF. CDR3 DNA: TGTGCCTGGAAGGGTTCGGGGACAGGTATCTATGGCTACACCTTC.

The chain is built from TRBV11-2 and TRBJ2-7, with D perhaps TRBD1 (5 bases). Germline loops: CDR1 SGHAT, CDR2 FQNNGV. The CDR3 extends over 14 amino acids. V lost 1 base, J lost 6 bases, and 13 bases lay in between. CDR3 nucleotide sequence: TGTGCCAGCAGCTTAGGTCAGGGCCCGATCGAGCAGTACTTC. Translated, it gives CASSLGQGPIEQYF.

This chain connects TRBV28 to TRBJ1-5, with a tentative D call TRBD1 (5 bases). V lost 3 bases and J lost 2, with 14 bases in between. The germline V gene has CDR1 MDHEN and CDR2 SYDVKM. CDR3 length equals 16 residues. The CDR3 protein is CASSFFSGTGNQPQHF. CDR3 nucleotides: TGTGCCAGCAGTTTTTTTAGTGGGACTGGCAATCAGCCCCAGCATTTT.

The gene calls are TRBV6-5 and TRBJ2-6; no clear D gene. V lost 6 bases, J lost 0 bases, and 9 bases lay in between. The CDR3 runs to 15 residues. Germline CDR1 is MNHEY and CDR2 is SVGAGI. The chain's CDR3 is CASRGSFSGANVLTF. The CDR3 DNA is TGTGCCAGCAGGGGCTCGTTCTCTGGGGCCAACGTCCTGACTTTC.

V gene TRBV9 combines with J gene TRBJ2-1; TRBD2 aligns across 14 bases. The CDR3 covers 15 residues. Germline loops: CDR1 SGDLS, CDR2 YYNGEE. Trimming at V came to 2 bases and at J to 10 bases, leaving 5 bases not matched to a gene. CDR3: CASSVGTSGSHEQFF. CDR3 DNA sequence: TGTGCCAGCAGCGTTGGGACTAGCGGGAGCCACGAGCAGTTCTTC.

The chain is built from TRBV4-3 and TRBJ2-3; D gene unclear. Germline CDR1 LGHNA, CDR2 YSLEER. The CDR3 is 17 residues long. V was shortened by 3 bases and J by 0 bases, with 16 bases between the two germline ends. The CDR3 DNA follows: TGCGCCAGCAGCCATGGCGAGAGGTACTCTAGCACAGATACGCAGTATTTT. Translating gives CASSHGERYSSTDTQYF.

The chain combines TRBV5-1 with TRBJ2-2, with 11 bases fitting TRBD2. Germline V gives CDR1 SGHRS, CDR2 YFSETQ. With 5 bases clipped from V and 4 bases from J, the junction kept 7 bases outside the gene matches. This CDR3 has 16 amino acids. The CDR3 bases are TGCGCCAGCAGGGCCGGGACTAGCGGACCCACCGGGGAGCTGTTTTTT. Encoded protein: CASRAGTSGPTGELFF.

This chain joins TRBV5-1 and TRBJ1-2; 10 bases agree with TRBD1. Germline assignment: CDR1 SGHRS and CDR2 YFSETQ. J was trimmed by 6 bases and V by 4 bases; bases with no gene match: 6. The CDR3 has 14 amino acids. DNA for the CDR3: TGCGCCAGCAGCCGATCCGGGACAGGGGATGGCTACACCTTC. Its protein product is CASSRSGTGDGYTF.

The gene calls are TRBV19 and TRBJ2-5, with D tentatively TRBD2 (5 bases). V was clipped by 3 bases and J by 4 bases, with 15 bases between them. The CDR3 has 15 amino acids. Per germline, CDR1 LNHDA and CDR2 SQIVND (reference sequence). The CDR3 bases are TGTGCCAGTAGTATGAATCGGCTAGCTGGAGAGACCCAGTACTTC. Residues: CASSMNRLAGETQYF.

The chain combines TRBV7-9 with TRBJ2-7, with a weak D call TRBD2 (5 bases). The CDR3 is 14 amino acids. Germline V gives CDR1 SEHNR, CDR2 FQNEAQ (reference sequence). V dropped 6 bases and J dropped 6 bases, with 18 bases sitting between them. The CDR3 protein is CASSPGTLAREQYF. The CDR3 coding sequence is TGTGCCAGCAGTCCAGGAACCCTAGCTCGCGAGCAGTACTTC.

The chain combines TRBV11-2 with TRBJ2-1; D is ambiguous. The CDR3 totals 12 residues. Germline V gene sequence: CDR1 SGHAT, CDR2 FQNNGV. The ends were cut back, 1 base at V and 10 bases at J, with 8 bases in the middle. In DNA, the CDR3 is TGTGCCAGCAGCTTAGGTCTAAACGAGCAGTTCTTC. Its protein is CASSLGLNEQFF.

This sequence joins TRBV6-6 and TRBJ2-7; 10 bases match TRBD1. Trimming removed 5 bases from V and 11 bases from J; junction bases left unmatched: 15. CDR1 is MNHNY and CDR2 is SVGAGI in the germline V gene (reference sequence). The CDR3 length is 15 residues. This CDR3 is CASSLPGDRGRPEYF. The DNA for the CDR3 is TGTGCCAGCAGTCTCCCAGGGGACAGGGGCCGCCCGGAGTACTTC.

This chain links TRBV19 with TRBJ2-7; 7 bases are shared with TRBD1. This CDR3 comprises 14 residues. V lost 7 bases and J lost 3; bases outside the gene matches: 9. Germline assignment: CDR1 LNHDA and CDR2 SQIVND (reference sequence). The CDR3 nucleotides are TGTGCCAGTAAGGACGGGACAGACCTCTACGAGCAGTACTTC. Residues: CASKDGTDLYEQYF.

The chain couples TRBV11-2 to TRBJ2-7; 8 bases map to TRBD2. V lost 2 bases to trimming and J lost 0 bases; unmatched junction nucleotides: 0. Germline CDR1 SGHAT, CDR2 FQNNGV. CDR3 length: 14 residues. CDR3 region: CASSLTSGSYEQYF. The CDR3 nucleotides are TGTGCCAGCAGCTTAACTAGCGGCTCCTACGAGCAGTACTTC.

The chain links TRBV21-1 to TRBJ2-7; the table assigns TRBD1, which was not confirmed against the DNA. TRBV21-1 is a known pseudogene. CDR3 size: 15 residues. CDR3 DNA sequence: TGTGCCAGCAGCATAAGGGTCGACAGTAGGTACGAGCAGTACTTC. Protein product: CASSIRVDSRYEQYF.

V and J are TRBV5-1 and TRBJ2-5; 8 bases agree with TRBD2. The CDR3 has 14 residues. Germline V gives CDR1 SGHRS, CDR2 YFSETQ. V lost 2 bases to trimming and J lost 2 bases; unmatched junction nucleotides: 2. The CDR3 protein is CASSFREGQETQYF. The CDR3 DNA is TGCGCCAGCAGCTTCCGGGAGGGACAAGAGACCCAGTACTTC.

In DNA, the CDR3 is TGTGCCAGCAGCTTAATCGGAGGAGAAAGGAACACCGGGGAGCTGTTTTTT. Translating it yields CASSLIGGERNTGELFF. The chain carries TRBV7-3 and TRBJ2-2, with D perhaps matching TRBD2 (5 bases). CDR3 length: 17 residues. V shed 1 base and J shed 1 base, with 13 bases lying between them. Germline V gene data show CDR1 as SGHTA and CDR2 as FQGTGA.

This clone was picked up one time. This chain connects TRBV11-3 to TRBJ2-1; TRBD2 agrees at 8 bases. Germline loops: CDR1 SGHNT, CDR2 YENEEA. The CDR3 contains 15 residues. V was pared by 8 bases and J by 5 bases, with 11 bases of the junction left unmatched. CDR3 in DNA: TGTGCCAGCTCACGGACGAGCGGGGGAAACAATGAGCAGTTCTTC. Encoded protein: CASSRTSGGNNEQFF.

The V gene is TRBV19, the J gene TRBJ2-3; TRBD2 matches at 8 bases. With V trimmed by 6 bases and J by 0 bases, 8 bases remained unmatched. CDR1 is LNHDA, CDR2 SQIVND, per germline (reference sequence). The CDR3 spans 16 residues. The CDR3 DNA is TGTGCCAGTAGATCCCTAGCGGGTTCTAGCACAGATACGCAGTATTTT. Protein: CASRSLAGSSTDTQYF.

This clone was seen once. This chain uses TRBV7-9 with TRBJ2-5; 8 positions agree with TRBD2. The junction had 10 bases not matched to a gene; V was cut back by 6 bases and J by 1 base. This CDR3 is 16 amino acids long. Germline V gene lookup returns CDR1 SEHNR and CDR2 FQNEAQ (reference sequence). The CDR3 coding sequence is TGTGCCAGCAGGGCTAAGGTAGCGGGACCCCAAGAGACCCAGTACTTC. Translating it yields CASRAKVAGPQETQYF. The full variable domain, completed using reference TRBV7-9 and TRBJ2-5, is DTGVSQNPRHKITKRGQNVTFRCDPISEHNRLYWYRQTLGQGPEFLTYFQNEAQLEKSRLLSDRFSAERPKGSFSTLEIQRTEQGDSAMYLCASRAKVAGPQETQYFGPGTRLLVL.

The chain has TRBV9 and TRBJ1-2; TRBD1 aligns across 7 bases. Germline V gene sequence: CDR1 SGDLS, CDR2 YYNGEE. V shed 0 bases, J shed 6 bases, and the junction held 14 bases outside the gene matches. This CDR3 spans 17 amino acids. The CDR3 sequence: CASSVDPGTGEYNGYTF. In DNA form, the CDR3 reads TGTGCCAGCAGCGTAGACCCCGGTACAGGGGAGTATAATGGCTACACCTTC.

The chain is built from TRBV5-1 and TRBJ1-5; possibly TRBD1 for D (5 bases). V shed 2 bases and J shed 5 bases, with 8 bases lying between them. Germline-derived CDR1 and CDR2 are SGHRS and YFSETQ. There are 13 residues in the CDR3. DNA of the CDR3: TGCGCCAGCAGCTTCGGGGGGGATCAGCCCCAGCATTTT. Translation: CASSFGGDQPQHF.

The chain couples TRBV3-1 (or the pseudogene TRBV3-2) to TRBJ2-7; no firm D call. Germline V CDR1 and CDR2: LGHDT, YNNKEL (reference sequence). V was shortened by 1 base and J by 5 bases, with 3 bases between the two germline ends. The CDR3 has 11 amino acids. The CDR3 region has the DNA TGTGCCAGCAGCCAAGTAAACGAGCAGTACTTC. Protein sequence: CASSQVNEQYF.

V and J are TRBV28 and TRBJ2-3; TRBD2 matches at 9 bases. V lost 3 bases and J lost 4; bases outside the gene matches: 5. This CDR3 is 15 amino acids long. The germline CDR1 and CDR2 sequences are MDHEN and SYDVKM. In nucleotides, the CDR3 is TGTGCCAGCAGTTTTAGCGGGAGAGGTCCAGATACGCAGTATTTT. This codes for CASSFSGRGPDTQYF.